These T cell receptor beta chains were read from a single sample in a study of shared clonotypes between healthy human individuals. Data came from immunoSEQ multiplex PCR; TCRdb stores just in-frame clones and leaves some out. This table holds about 2.2 million clones, roughly 91% found once. The specimen sequenced was naive CD8+ T cells from PBMCs. These receptors originate from a man aged 18 to 30 in good health. Some clones in this sample may be carry-over from other donors' samples. Both conserved end residues are part of each CDR3. A D gene is named only where the DNA matches it firmly. The size field is filled for only some rows; it gives once, few, many or a size class.

J gene	V gene	CDR3 length	clone size	D gene	CDR3 protein	CDR3 DNA
TRBJ1-2	TRBV19	14	.	.	CASSTRGIPHGYTF	TGTGCCAGTAGTACTAGAGGGATTCCGCATGGCTACACCTTC
TRBJ2-2	TRBV7-9	16	.	.	CASSHGRGIRAGELFF	TGTGCCAGCAGCCATGGTAGGGGGATTCGTGCCGGGGAGCTGTTTTTT
TRBJ2-5	TRBV6-5	16	.	TRBD2	CASSYLSAGGQETQYF	TGTGCCAGCAGTTACCTCTCAGCGGGAGGGCAAGAGACCCAGTACTTC
TRBJ2-7	TRBV27	14	.	TRBD2	CASSLLGGRPEQYF	TGTGCCAGCAGCCTACTTGGCGGGAGGCCGGAGCAGTACTTC
TRBJ2-1	TRBV2	17	once	TRBD2	CASSELPGRETYNEQFF	TGTGCCAGCAGTGAACTCCCGGGGCGGGAGACATACAATGAGCAGTTCTTC
TRBJ2-2	TRBV10-2	14	.	TRBD2	CASTGRGYTGELFF	TGCGCCAGCACAGGGAGGGGATACACCGGGGAGCTGTTTTTT
TRBJ2-7	TRBV27	16	.	TRBD2	CASSMNGLAGDHEQYF	TGTGCCAGCAGTATGAATGGACTAGCGGGAGATCACGAGCAGTACTTC
TRBJ1-1	TRBV5-1	16	.	.	CASSLGPDGLNTEAFF	TGCGCCAGCAGCTTGGGACCCGACGGCTTGAACACTGAAGCTTTCTTT
TRBJ2-1	TRBV9	12	.	.	CASSVDNNEQFF	TGTGCCAGCAGCGTAGATAACAATGAGCAGTTCTTC
TRBJ2-1	TRBV10-1	15	.	TRBD2	CASSVKDGRGNEQFF	TGCGCCAGCAGTGTAAAGGACGGGAGGGGCAATGAGCAGTTCTTC
TRBJ1-5	TRBV28	14	.	TRBD1	CASSLGQGVQPQHF	TGTGCCAGCAGTTTGGGACAGGGGGTCCAGCCCCAGCATTTT
TRBJ2-2	TRBV23-1	16	.	TRBD1	CASSLLQGESTGELFF	TGCGCCAGCAGTCTGTTACAGGGGGAAAGCACCGGGGAGCTGTTTTTT
TRBJ2-6	TRBV7-9	14	.	.	CASSLGAGANVLTF	TGTGCCAGCAGTCTAGGGGCAGGGGCCAACGTCCTGACTTTC
TRBJ1-2	TRBV5-4	16	.	.	CASSYPARSLDYGYTF	TGTGCCAGCAGCTACCCCGCGCGGTCTTTAGACTATGGCTACACCTTC
TRBJ2-2	TRBV28	16	once	TRBD1	CASSRLQGSGTGELFF	TGTGCCAGCAGTCGCCTACAGGGGTCGGGCACCGGGGAGCTGTTTTTT
TRBJ2-7	TRBV9	13	.	TRBD2	CASSPGGGYEQYF	TGTGCCAGCAGCCCCGGCGGGGGATACGAGCAGTACTTC
TRBJ2-7	TRBV6-1	13	.	TRBD2	CASRTGLAPEQYF	TGTGCCAGCAGGACCGGACTAGCCCCCGAGCAGTACTTC
TRBJ2-1	TRBV27	18	.	.	CASPRPSQQAVLPNEQFF	TGTGCCAGCCCTCGTCCTTCCCAGCAAGCCGTCCTACCGAATGAGCAGTTCTTC
TRBJ2-1	TRBV2	18	.	.	CASTAATPGLGPVNEQFF	TGTGCCAGCACCGCCGCGACTCCGGGACTGGGACCTGTCAATGAGCAGTTCTTC
TRBJ2-3	TRBV28	19	once	.	CASSLRIQTRQGRADTQYF	TGTGCCAGCAGTTTGAGAATCCAAACCCGACAGGGGAGGGCCGATACGCAGTATTTT
TRBJ2-7	TRBV18	14	few	TRBD1	CASSPDRGLYEQYF	TGTGCCAGCTCACCAGACAGGGGGCTCTACGAGCAGTACTTC
TRBJ2-7	TRBV6-7	12	once	.	CASTGRGDEQYF	TGTGCCAGCACAGGCAGGGGGGACGAGCAGTACTTC
TRBJ2-2	TRBV28	14	.	.	CASSLTRGAGELFF	TGTGCCAGCAGTCTGACCAGGGGCGCCGGGGAGCTGTTTTTT
TRBJ2-3	TRBV5-4	18	once	TRBD2	CASSGEGLAGGGADTQYF	TGTGCCAGCAGCGGGGAGGGACTAGCGGGAGGGGGTGCAGATACGCAGTATTTT
TRBJ2-5	TRBV7-3	14	.	.	CASSLTGSPETQYF	TGTGCCAGCAGCTTAACCGGGAGTCCGGAGACCCAGTACTTC
TRBJ2-7	TRBV7-8	14	.	TRBD1	CASSYRDSYYEQYF	TGTGCCAGCAGCTACCGGGACAGTTACTACGAGCAGTACTTC
TRBJ2-2	TRBV4-3	17	.	TRBD2	CASSPRLAGVGTGELFF	TGCGCCAGCAGCCCGAGACTAGCGGGAGTAGGCACCGGGGAGCTGTTTTTT
TRBJ2-7	TRBV13	15	.	TRBD2	CASSNLSGRAGEQYF	TGTGCCAGCAGCAATCTCAGCGGGAGGGCCGGCGAGCAGTACTTC
TRBJ2-7	TRBV30	13	.	.	CAWSVSFSYEQYF	TGTGCCTGGAGTGTTTCTTTTTCCTACGAGCAGTACTTC
TRBJ2-1	TRBV28	14	.	.	CASAVEWGRNEQFF	TGTGCCAGCGCGGTCGAGTGGGGGCGCAATGAGCAGTTCTTC
TRBJ2-5	TRBV28	17	.	TRBD1	CASSLSWWGQGGETQYF	TGTGCCAGCAGTCTTTCCTGGTGGGGACAGGGGGGAGAGACCCAGTACTTC
TRBJ2-1	TRBV4-1	14	.	.	CASSQQPRGNEQFF	TGCGCCAGCAGCCAACAACCTCGGGGCAATGAGCAGTTCTTC
TRBJ1-5	TRBV28	11	few	TRBD1	CASSVDRAQHF	TGTGCCAGCAGCGTAGACAGGGCCCAGCATTTT
TRBJ2-1	TRBV29-1	14	.	.	CSVELRSSYNEQFF	TGCAGCGTTGAACTCCGGAGCTCCTACAATGAGCAGTTCTTC
TRBJ2-5	TRBV7-9	16	.	.	CASSSQGGRDQETQYF	TGTGCCAGCAGCTCCCAGGGGGGGAGGGACCAAGAGACCCAGTACTTC
TRBJ2-7	TRBV28	15	.	.	CASSLGLADPYEQYF	TGTGCCAGCAGTTTAGGGCTGGCGGATCCCTACGAGCAGTACTTC
TRBJ2-7	TRBV19	16	.	.	CASSIDRRTPSYEQYF	TGTGCCAGTAGTATAGATCGGAGGACGCCCTCGTACGAGCAGTACTTC
TRBJ2-1	TRBV7-8	15	.	.	CASSPGGGRGHEQFF	TGTGCCAGCAGCCCTGGTGGGGGGAGAGGCCATGAGCAGTTCTTC
TRBJ1-2	TRBV7-9	14	.	.	CASSSDALIDGYTF	TGTGCCAGCAGCTCGGACGCCTTAATAGATGGCTACACCTTC
TRBJ2-7	TRBV7-9	15	.	TRBD2	CASSLGLAGVGEQYF	TGTGCCAGCAGCCTAGGACTAGCGGGAGTTGGCGAGCAGTACTTC
TRBJ2-7	TRBV7-2	13	.	.	CASSLLGAYEQYF	TGTGCCAGCAGCTTATTGGGGGCCTACGAGCAGTACTTC
TRBJ2-3	TRBV9	15	.	.	CASSVGSGRTDTQYF	TGTGCCAGCAGCGTAGGGAGCGGTCGCACAGATACGCAGTATTTT
TRBJ2-3	TRBV11-2	17	.	TRBD2	CASSHRTSGKGIDTQYF	TGTGCCAGCAGCCACCGGACTAGCGGGAAGGGGATAGATACGCAGTATTTT
TRBJ2-3	TRBV28	15	.	TRBD2	CASSLEGLAIDTQYF	TGTGCCAGCAGTTTGGAGGGACTAGCAATAGATACGCAGTATTTT
TRBJ2-6	TRBV9	15	.	.	CASSERGAGANVLTF	TGTGCCAGCAGCGAGAGGGGGGCTGGGGCCAACGTCCTGACTTTC
TRBJ2-3	TRBV10-3	15	.	.	CAISDEGGGVDTQYF	TGTGCCATCAGTGACGAGGGCGGTGGTGTAGATACGCAGTATTTT
TRBJ1-2	TRBV7-9	18	.	.	CASSLDRGAAGWSEGYTF	TGTGCCAGCAGCTTAGATCGTGGGGCCGCAGGGTGGTCTGAGGGCTACACCTTC
TRBJ1-1	TRBV28	13	.	.	CASSLSWETEAFF	TGTGCCAGCAGTTTATCATGGGAGACTGAAGCTTTCTTT
TRBJ2-7	TRBV4-1	14	.	.	CASSQRGTGGEQYF	TGCGCCAGCAGCCAACGGGGGACGGGCGGCGAGCAGTACTTC
TRBJ2-2	TRBV7-6	14	.	.	CASSLESNTGELFF	TGTGCCAGCAGCTTAGAATCGAACACCGGGGAGCTGTTTTTT
TRBJ2-7	TRBV18	15	few	.	CASSLFESNPPEQYF	TGTGCCAGCTCACTTTTTGAGTCAAATCCGCCGGAGCAGTACTTC
TRBJ1-1	TRBV7-9	15	.	.	CASSLLGRGATEAFF	TGTGCCAGCAGCTTACTCGGCAGGGGAGCCACTGAAGCTTTCTTT
TRBJ1-1	TRBV27	13	.	.	CASSLSPAGVAFF	TGTGCCAGCAGTTTATCCCCTGCAGGGGTCGCTTTCTTT
TRBJ2-7	TRBV12-5	17	.	TRBD1	CASGLGERGQDVLEQYF	TGTGCTAGTGGTTTGGGGGAAAGGGGGCAGGACGTCTTGGAGCAGTACTTC
TRBJ2-5	TRBV28	13	.	.	CASMGGGQETQYF	TGTGCCAGCATGGGAGGGGGCCAAGAGACCCAGTACTTC
TRBJ1-2	TRBV28	13	.	.	CASKGVRAGGYTF	TGTGCCAGCAAAGGGGTCAGGGCGGGTGGCTACACCTTC
TRBJ2-7	TRBV7-7	15	.	TRBD1	CASSPTGALLDEQYF	TGTGCCAGCAGCCCGACAGGGGCCCTGCTTGACGAGCAGTACTTC
TRBJ2-7	TRBV19	17	.	.	CASTLSWPGHSSYEQYF	TGTGCCAGTACCCTTTCATGGCCGGGACACAGCTCCTACGAGCAGTACTTC
TRBJ1-1	TRBV25-1	12	.	.	CASSYYNTEAFF	TGTGCCAGCAGTTATTATAACACTGAAGCTTTCTTT